This T cell receptor (beta chain) was identified in a study of graft-versus-host responses after intestinal transplantation. Study-wide context: Each recipient received anti-thymocyte globulin induction, then tacrolimus and steroids for around three years.

General study findings and limits: Clonal ratios of graft-versus-host to host-versus-graft in allografts were high for patients exhibiting graft-donor T cell macrochimerism. GvH clones were found in recipient marrow; some appeared first in ileum or blood. Circulating GvH clone levels at their peak were associated with HvG declines (early post-transplant).

A word on this clone: Antigen unknown.

The CDR3 extends over 14 amino acids. With 4 bases removed from V and 5 bases from J, the gap between germline ends came to 15 bases. Per germline, CDR1 GTSNPN and CDR2 SVGIG (reference sequence). Assay: immunoSEQ multiplex PCR; the TCRdb copy retains only in-frame clones and omits some. Of 85,000 to 110,000 clones in the sample, 90% to 95% were seen once. Sequenced here: unstimulated CD8+ T cells sorted from spleen or lymph node cells, sampled before intestinal transplant. The origin of this receptor is a human donor who received an intestinal transplant. The chain joins TRBV30 to TRBJ2-1; D gene uncertain. The CDR3 protein is CAWTSRRSDNEQFF. CDR3 nucleotides: TGTGCCTGGACAAGTCGACGAAGCGACAATGAGCAGTTCTTC.